Each of the 24 T cell receptor beta chains below was sequenced from the same sample in a study of blood T cell repertoires in COVID-19. Sequencing used immunoSEQ multiplex PCR; TCRdb keeps in-frame clones, though not all of them. Of 95,000 to 150,000 clones listed, 60% to 80% are singletons. Sequenced: peripheral blood. The source is a man in his sixties with acute or convalescent COVID-19.

This sequence joins TRBV14 and TRBJ1-2; TRBD1 is a possible D gene (5 bases). This CDR3 is built from 15 residues. V dropped 1 base and J dropped 0 bases, with 9 bases sitting between them. Germline V lookup: CDR1 SGHDN, CDR2 FVKESK. The CDR3 DNA sequence: TGTGCCAGCAGCCAAGCGGGGGTTGCTAACTATGGCTACACCTTC. Translation gives CASSQAGVANYGYTF.

The rearrangement joins TRBV24-1 to TRBJ2-7, with TRBD2 matching over 11 bases. With 4 bases clipped from V and 1 base from J, the junction kept 5 bases outside the gene matches. This CDR3 is 16 amino acids long. Germline assignment: CDR1 KGHDR and CDR2 SFDVKD. The CDR3, as DNA: TGTGCCACCAGTGAGGCCGGGACTAGCGGATCCTACGAGCAGTACTTC. Amino acids: CATSEAGTSGSYEQYF.

This chain connects TRBV7-2 to TRBJ1-1; 7 bases agree with TRBD1. The CDR3 runs to 13 residues. Per germline, CDR1 SGHTA and CDR2 FQGNSA. V lost 4 bases and J lost 8; bases outside the gene matches: 7. CDR3 protein: CASSSRQGGEAFF. The CDR3 nucleotides are TGTGCCAGCAGCTCGCGACAGGGTGGCGAAGCTTTCTTT.

This chain joins TRBV6-4 and TRBJ2-3, with unresolved D. The CDR3 extends over 14 amino acids. The germline V and J ends were trimmed by 3 bases and 0 bases, with 7 bases remaining between them. CDR1 and CDR2 from the germline V gene are MRHNA and SNTAGT. The DNA for the CDR3 is TGTGCCAGCAGTGATAAGCTTAGCACAGATACGCAGTATTTT. Encoded protein: CASSDKLSTDTQYF.

The chain couples TRBV7-3 to TRBJ2-3; maybe TRBD2 (6 bases). Germline V gene lookup returns CDR1 SGHTA and CDR2 FQGTGA. The CDR3 runs to 14 residues. Trimming shortened V by 6 bases and J by 2 bases, and 12 bases separated the two germline ends. CDR3 in DNA: TGTGCCAGCAGGGTCGGGAGTTCCACAGATACGCAGTATTTT. Protein sequence: CASRVGSSTDTQYF.

The chain joins TRBV10-3 to TRBJ2-1; 9 bases map to TRBD1. Looked up from germline, CDR1 is ENHRY and CDR2 is SYGVKD. Trimming removed 6 bases from V and 8 bases from J; junction bases left unmatched: 5. The CDR3 extends over 13 amino acids. CDR3 region: CAIRLTGGDEQFF. In DNA, the CDR3 is TGTGCCATCAGGTTAACAGGGGGCGATGAGCAGTTCTTC.

The chain links TRBV7-2 to TRBJ2-4; TRBD2 aligns across 12 bases. This CDR3 comprises 19 residues. Losses at the gene ends were 1 base for V and 2 bases for J; bases not matched to a gene: 9. The V gene's germline CDR1 is SGHTA and CDR2 FQGNSA. CDR3 protein: CASSLGASGGAWTKNIQYF. The CDR3 nucleotides are TGTGCCAGCAGCTTAGGGGCTAGCGGGGGGGCGTGGACCAAAAACATTCAGTACTTC.

This clone was found a few times. J is TRBJ2-2 and V is TRBV6-4; D unclear. There are 14 residues in the CDR3. The V gene's germline CDR1 is MRHNA and CDR2 SNTAGT. The germline V and J ends were trimmed by 10 bases and 0 bases, with 12 bases remaining between them. In DNA, the CDR3 is TGTGCCATCCCAGGCAATTCGAACACCGGGGAGCTGTTTTTT. Translation: CAIPGNSNTGELFF.

V and J are TRBV30 and TRBJ2-3; D gene ambiguous. The V and J ends lost 3 bases and 12 bases respectively, with 13 bases between them. This CDR3 is 11 amino acids long. Per germline, CDR1 GTSNPN and CDR2 SVGIG (reference sequence). CDR3 nucleotides: TGTGCCTGGAGGGAACAGATGCTCCAGTATTTT. The encoded protein is CAWREQMLQYF. The full variable domain, its missing parts supplied by reference TRBV30 and TRBJ2-3, is SQTIHQWPATLVQPVGSPLSLECTVEGTSNPNLYWYRQAAGRGLQLLFYSVGIGQISSEVPQNLSASRPQDRQFILSSKKLLLSDSGFYLCAWREQMLQYFGPGTRLTVL.

The chain couples TRBV11-3 to TRBJ2-2, with no clear D. The CDR3 totals 15 residues. With 4 bases removed from V and 1 base from J, the gap between germline ends came to 10 bases. Per the germline V gene, CDR1 is SGHNT and CDR2 is YENEEA. The CDR3 DNA reads TGTGCCAGCAGCTCCCTGACGGGGAACACCGGGGAGCTGTTTTTT. Its translation is CASSSLTGNTGELFF.

V is TRBV27 and J is TRBJ2-7, with a weak D call TRBD2 (6 bases). This CDR3 comprises 16 residues. The germline V gene encodes CDR1 MNHEY and CDR2 SMNVEV (reference sequence). Trimming left V 7 bases short and J 4 bases short, with 23 bases between. The CDR3 sequence is CASKKGGVPKRYEQYF. The CDR3, as DNA: TGTGCCAGCAAAAAAGGCGGGGTTCCGAAGAGGTACGAGCAGTACTTC.

This chain connects TRBV4-1 to TRBJ1-1; D is uncertain. Germline V gene sequence: CDR1 MGHRA, CDR2 YSYEKL. Trimming shortened V by 4 bases and J by 8 bases, and 20 bases separated the two germline ends. CDR3 length: 15 residues. CDR3 sequence reads: CASSPEGRGVMEAFF. Here the CDR3 DNA reads TGCGCCAGCAGCCCTGAGGGCCGGGGTGTGATGGAAGCTTTCTTT.

The genes are TRBV2 and TRBJ1-5, with D possibly being TRBD1 (5 bases). Trimming pared 4 bases from V and 7 bases from J, leaving 14 bases between. The CDR3 length is 14 residues. Germline CDR1 and CDR2: SNHLY and FYNNEI. The CDR3 sequence is CASSVRGMEQPQHF. The CDR3 nucleotides read TGTGCCAGCAGTGTAAGGGGAATGGAACAGCCCCAGCATTTT.

The V call is TRBV29-1, the J call TRBJ2-5, with 11 bases fitting TRBD2. Germline V gives CDR1 SQVTM, CDR2 ANQGSEA. With 4 bases clipped from V and 3 bases from J, the junction kept 10 bases outside the gene matches. The CDR3 is 16 amino acids. The CDR3 nucleotides read TGCAGCGTTGGCCGGCTACCGGGACTAGCGGAAGAGACCCAGTACTTC. It translates to CSVGRLPGLAEETQYF.

This clone appeared a few times. This rearrangement joins TRBV18 to TRBJ1-1, with D maybe TRBD1 (6 bases). Germline V gives CDR1 KGHSH, CDR2 LQKENI. The CDR3 totals 16 residues. V lost 2 bases and J 7 bases, leaving 20 bases between the germline ends. This CDR3 is CASSPYSNWGQGEAFF. DNA of the CDR3: TGTGCCAGCTCACCATACTCCAACTGGGGGCAAGGTGAAGCTTTCTTT.

The chain uses TRBV5-1 and TRBJ1-1; 11 bases match TRBD1. J lost 1 base, V lost 0 bases, and 2 bases had no gene match. This CDR3 has 16 residues. From germline, CDR1 is SGHRS and CDR2 YFSETQ. CDR3 sequence: CASSLGTGGANTEAFF. CDR3 nucleotides: TGCGCCAGCAGCTTGGGGACAGGGGGCGCGAACACTGAAGCTTTCTTT.

This chain connects TRBV7-9 to TRBJ2-2; 13 nucleotides match TRBD2. The germline CDR1 and CDR2 sequences are SEHNR and FQNEAQ (reference sequence). J gave up 0 bases and V 3 bases, and 1 base lay outside the gene matches. The CDR3 covers 17 residues. CDR3 bases: TGTGCCAGCAGCTTGGGACTAGCGGGGACGAACACCGGGGAGCTGTTTTTT. This sequence encodes CASSLGLAGTNTGELFF.

The chain recombines TRBV27 with TRBJ1-5, with D possibly being TRBD1 (6 bases). The germline CDR1 and CDR2 sequences are MNHEY and SMNVEV (reference sequence). V was trimmed by 6 bases and J by 3 bases, leaving 9 bases between them. This CDR3 has 13 amino acids. This chain's CDR3 is CASSYRVNQPQHF. In DNA form, the CDR3 reads TGTGCCAGCAGCTACAGGGTCAATCAGCCCCAGCATTTT.

The J gene is TRBJ2-2, the V gene TRBV14; 8 nucleotides align to TRBD1. This CDR3 region has 17 residues. With V trimmed by 1 base and J by 6 bases, 10 bases remained unmatched. Per germline, CDR1 SGHDN and CDR2 FVKESK. This chain's CDR3 is CASSQAQGAFVAGELFF. DNA for the CDR3: TGTGCCAGCAGCCAAGCTCAGGGGGCATTTGTGGCCGGGGAGCTGTTTTTT.

The chain has TRBV30 and TRBJ2-5, with D maybe TRBD2 (6 bases). The CDR3 totals 15 residues. Germline lookup yields CDR1 GTSNPN and CDR2 SVGIG (reference sequence). V lost 1 base and J lost 4, with 16 bases in between. The CDR3 DNA reads as TGTGCCTGGAGTGCCCCCCCACTAGCCCCAGAGACCCAGTACTTC. Encoded protein: CAWSAPPLAPETQYF.

The chain employs TRBV30 and TRBJ2-3; 7 bases are shared with TRBD1. Germline values: CDR1 GTSNPN, CDR2 SVGIG (reference sequence). The CDR3 has 17 amino acids. V gave up 3 bases and J gave up 4 bases; unmatched junction bases: 16. This chain's CDR3 is CAWRSKQGIGGADTQYF. The CDR3 DNA reads as TGTGCCTGGAGGTCGAAACAGGGGATCGGAGGAGCAGATACGCAGTATTTT. Using reference TRBV30 and TRBJ2-3 for the parts outside the CDR3, the full variable domain is SQTIHQWPATLVQPVGSPLSLECTVEGTSNPNLYWYRQAAGRGLQLLFYSVGIGQISSEVPQNLSASRPQDRQFILSSKKLLLSDSGFYLCAWRSKQGIGGADTQYFGPGTRLTVL.

The V call is TRBV19, the J call TRBJ1-5, with 7 bases fitting TRBD1. The J segment lost 5 bases and the V segment lost 5 bases, leaving 9 bases of the junction unmatched. This CDR3 has 15 residues. Germline CDR1 and CDR2: LNHDA and SQIVND (reference sequence). CDR3 sequence reads: CASSGDRAPHQPQHF. The CDR3 nucleotides read TGTGCCAGTAGTGGAGACAGGGCCCCTCATCAGCCCCAGCATTTT.

V and J are TRBV24-1 and TRBJ1-4; D might be TRBD1 (6 bases). The CDR3 contains 13 residues. V dropped 5 bases and J dropped 10 bases, with 13 bases sitting between them. Per germline, CDR1 KGHDR and CDR2 SFDVKD. CDR3 in DNA: TGTGCCACCAGTGCCAGGGGCGGAGGAAAACTGTTTTTT. It specifies CATSARGGGKLFF.

The chain links TRBV6-5 to TRBJ2-1; 9 bases line up with TRBD1. The germline gives CDR1 MNHEY, CDR2 SVGAGI. There are 15 residues in the CDR3. Trimming cost V 7 bases and J 5 bases; bases outside gene matches: 9. CDR3 protein: CASIQKGQGNNEQFF. The CDR3, as DNA: TGTGCCAGCATACAGAAGGGACAGGGCAACAATGAGCAGTTCTTC.